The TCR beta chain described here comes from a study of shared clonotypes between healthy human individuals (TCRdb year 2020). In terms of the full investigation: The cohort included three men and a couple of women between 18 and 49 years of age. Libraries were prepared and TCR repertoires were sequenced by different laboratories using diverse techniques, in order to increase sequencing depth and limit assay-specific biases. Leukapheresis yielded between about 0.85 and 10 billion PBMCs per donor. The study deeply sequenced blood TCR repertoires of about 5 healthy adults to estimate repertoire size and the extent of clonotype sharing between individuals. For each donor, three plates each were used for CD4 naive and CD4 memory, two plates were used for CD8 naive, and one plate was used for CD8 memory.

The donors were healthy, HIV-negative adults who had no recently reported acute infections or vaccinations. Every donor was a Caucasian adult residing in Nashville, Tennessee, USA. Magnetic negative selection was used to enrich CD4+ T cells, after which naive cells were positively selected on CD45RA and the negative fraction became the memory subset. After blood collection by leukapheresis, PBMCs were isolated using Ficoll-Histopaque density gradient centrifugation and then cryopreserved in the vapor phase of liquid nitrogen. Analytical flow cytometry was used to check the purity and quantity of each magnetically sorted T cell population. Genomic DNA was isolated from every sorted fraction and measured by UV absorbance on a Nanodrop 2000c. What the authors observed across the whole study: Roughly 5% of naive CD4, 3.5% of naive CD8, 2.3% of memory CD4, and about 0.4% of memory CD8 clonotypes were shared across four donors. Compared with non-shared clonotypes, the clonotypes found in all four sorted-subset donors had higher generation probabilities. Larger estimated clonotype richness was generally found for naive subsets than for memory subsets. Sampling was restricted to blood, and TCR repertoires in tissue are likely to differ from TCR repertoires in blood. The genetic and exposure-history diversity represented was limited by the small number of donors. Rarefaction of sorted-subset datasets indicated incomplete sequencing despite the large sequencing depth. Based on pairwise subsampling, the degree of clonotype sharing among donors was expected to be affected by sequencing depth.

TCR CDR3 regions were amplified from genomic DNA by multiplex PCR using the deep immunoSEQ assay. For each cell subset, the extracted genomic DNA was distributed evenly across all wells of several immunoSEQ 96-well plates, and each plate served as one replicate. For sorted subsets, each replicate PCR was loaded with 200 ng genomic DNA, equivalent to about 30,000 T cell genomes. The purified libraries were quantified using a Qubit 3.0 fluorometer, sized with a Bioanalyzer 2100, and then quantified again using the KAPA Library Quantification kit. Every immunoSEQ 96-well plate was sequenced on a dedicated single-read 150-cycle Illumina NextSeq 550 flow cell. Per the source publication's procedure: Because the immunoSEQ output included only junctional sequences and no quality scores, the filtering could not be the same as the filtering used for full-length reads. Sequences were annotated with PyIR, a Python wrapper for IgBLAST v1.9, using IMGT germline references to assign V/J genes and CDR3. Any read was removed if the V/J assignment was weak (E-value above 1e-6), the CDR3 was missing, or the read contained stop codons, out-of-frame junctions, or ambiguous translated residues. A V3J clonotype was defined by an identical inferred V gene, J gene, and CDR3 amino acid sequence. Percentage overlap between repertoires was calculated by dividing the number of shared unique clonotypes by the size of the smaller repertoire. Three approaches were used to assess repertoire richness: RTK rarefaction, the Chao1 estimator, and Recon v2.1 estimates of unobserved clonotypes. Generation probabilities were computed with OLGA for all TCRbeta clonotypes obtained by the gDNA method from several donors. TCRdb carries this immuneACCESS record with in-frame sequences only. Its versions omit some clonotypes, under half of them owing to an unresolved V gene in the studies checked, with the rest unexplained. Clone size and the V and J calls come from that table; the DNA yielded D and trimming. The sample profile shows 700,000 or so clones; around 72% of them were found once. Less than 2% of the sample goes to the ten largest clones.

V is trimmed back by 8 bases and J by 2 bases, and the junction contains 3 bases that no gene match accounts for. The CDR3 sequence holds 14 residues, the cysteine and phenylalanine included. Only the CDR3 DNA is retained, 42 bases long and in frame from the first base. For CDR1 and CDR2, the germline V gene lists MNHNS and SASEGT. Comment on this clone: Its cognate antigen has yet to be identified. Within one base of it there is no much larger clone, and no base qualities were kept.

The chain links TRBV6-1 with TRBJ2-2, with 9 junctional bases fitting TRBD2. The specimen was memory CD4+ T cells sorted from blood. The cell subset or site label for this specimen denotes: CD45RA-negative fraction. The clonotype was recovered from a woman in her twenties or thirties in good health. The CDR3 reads CASVSGSNTGELFF. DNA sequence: TGTGCCAGCGTTAGCGGGAGTAACACCGGGGAGCTGTTTTTT.